This T cell receptor beta chain was observed in a study of blood T cell repertoires in COVID-19. At the level of the study: Samples representing acute and convalescent COVID-19 were sourced from the United States, Italy and Spain.

Per the original methods: Amplifying reference gene primers gave estimates of nucleated cell counts. Assay used: immunoSEQ multiplex PCR; TCRdb lists only in-frame clones, some missing. The V and J calls and clone size are taken from that table; D and trimming were inferred from the DNA. The sample lists fewer than 200,000 clones, approximately 90% occurring once. Trimming left V 6 bases short and J 3 bases short, with 21 bases between. The CDR3 is made up of 17 amino acids. CDR1 and CDR2 from the germline V gene are SGDLS and YYNGEE. Patients of the Seattle cohort, enrolled during active infection, were followed longitudinally.

The chain is built from TRBV9 and TRBJ2-2; tentatively, D is TRBD1 (5 bases). This sequence originates from a man between 18 and 29 years old with COVID-19, enrolled during active disease. Sequenced: peripheral blood. DNA for the CDR3: TGTGCCAGCAACGGAGCCCAAAGGGGAATGGACACCGGGGAGCTGTTTTTT. Its translation is CASNGAQRGMDTGELFF.